Listed here are 9 T cell receptor beta chains from one sample, sequenced in a study of spatial heterogeneity in lung cancer. TCRdb re-analysed the 5' RACE reads in MiXCR, keeping a single row per CDR3 protein. The data show about 86,000 distinct CDR3 sequences, with roughly an eighth seen just once and around 4.3% held by the top ten. Time point denoted: sample taken at primary tumor resection. TCRs were sequenced from unsorted whole RNA of tumor, nontumor lung or PBMC. The material was PBMCs, obtained at surgery. The receptors were sampled from a male donor with early-stage non-small cell lung cancer.

The chain combines TRBV20-1 with TRBJ2-2, with D unresolved. Germline lookup yields CDR1 DFQATT and CDR2 SNEGSKA (reference sequence). V was pared by 0 bases and J by 0 bases, with 11 bases between. The CDR3 runs 16 residues. CDR3 bases: TGCAGTGCTAGAGATCAAGGGCCCGCGAACACCGGGGAGCTGTTTTTT. It codes for CSARDQGPANTGELFF.

This clonotype was seen only a few times. The V and J genes are TRBV5-8 and TRBJ1-5; tentatively, D is TRBD1 (5 bases). The CDR3 has 15 residues. Trimming stripped 5 bases from V and 1 base from J, with 13 bases between. Germline V gives CDR1 SGHTS, CDR2 YDEGEE. CDR3 amino acids: CASRRRGGSNQPQHF. CDR3 DNA sequence: TGTGCCAGCAGGAGGAGGGGAGGAAGCAATCAGCCCCAGCATTTT.

This clonotype showed up many times. The rearrangement joins TRBV7-3 to TRBJ1-1, with 10 bases that match TRBD1. Germline V lookup: CDR1 SGHTA, CDR2 FQGTGA. Trimming took 5 bases from V and 3 from J; bases not matched to a gene: 12. The CDR3 consists of 17 residues. CDR3 coding DNA: TGTGCCAGCAGCCCCGGGACAGGGGATTTTCGGGACACTGAAGCTTTCTTT. Its translation: CASSPGTGDFRDTEAFF.

V gene TRBV9 combines with J gene TRBJ2-2, with a possible D match to TRBD1 (6 bases). There are 18 residues in the CDR3. Germline V lookup: CDR1 SGDLS, CDR2 YYNGEE. The ends were cut back, 3 bases at V and 1 base at J, with 19 bases in the middle. The CDR3 spells CASSAPLGTSLNTGELFF. Here the CDR3 DNA reads TGTGCCAGCAGCGCTCCGCTAGGGACATCCCTGAACACCGGGGAGCTGTTTTTT.

This clonotype was recorded a few times. This chain links TRBV6-1 with TRBJ2-3, with 12 bases aligning to TRBD2. Germline CDR1 and CDR2: MNHNS and SASEGT. The ends lost 6 bases at V and 3 bases at J; junction bases unmatched: 7. The CDR3 is made up of 16 amino acids. CDR3 nucleotides: TGTGCCAGCAGACGACTAGCGGGGGCCTCGACAGATACGCAGTATTTT. This gives the protein CASRRLAGASTDTQYF.

This clonotype was seen a few times. J is TRBJ1-5 and V is TRBV19; D gene uncertain. This CDR3 spans 16 amino acids. Trimming shortened V by 2 bases and J by 4 bases, and 15 bases separated the two germline ends. The V gene's germline CDR1 is LNHDA and CDR2 SQIVND (reference sequence). DNA of the CDR3: TGTGCCAGTAGTATACTCCGCGGTGGGGAGAATCAGCCCCAGCATTTT. Its translation is CASSILRGGENQPQHF.

In its sample, this clonotype was seen a few times. V usage is TRBV29-1 and J usage is TRBJ2-5; TRBD1 agrees at 12 bases. The V gene end was trimmed by 0 bases and the J gene end by 5 bases; junction bases not matched to a gene: 16. The CDR3 is made up of 19 amino acids. Germline V gene data show CDR1 as SQVTM and CDR2 as ANQGSEA. The CDR3 region is CSVEDPVGPGQGAAETQYF. In DNA form, the CDR3 reads TGCAGCGTTGAAGACCCTGTAGGCCCGGGACAGGGGGCAGCGGAGACCCAGTACTTC. The full variable domain, rest sourced from reference TRBV29-1 and TRBJ2-5, is SAVISQKPSRDICQRGTSLTIQCQVDSQVTMMFWYRQQPGQSLTLIATANQGSEATYESGFVIDKFPISRPNLTFSTLTVSNMSPEDSSIYLCSVEDPVGPGQGAAETQYFGPGTRLLVL.

This clonotype has a handful of counts. The CDR3 DNA is TGTGCCAGCAGCTTCCGGGACAGCCATTCACCCCTCCACTTT. This sequence encodes CASSFRDSHSPLHF. The chain employs TRBV9 and TRBJ1-6; 7 nucleotides agree with TRBD1. The CDR3 consists of 14 residues. Unmatched junction bases numbered 6, after V lost 4 bases and J lost 8 bases. CDR1 SGDLS and CDR2 YYNGEE come from the germline V gene.

In this sample, this clonotype turned up a few times. V and J are TRBV2 and TRBJ1-4; D gene uncertain. Trimming left V 5 bases short and J 5 bases short, with 0 bases between. CDR3 length equals 10 residues. Looked up from germline, CDR1 is SNHLY and CDR2 is FYNNEI. The CDR3 sequence is CASSNEKLFF. The CDR3 nucleotides read TGTGCCAGCAGTAATGAAAAACTGTTTTTT.